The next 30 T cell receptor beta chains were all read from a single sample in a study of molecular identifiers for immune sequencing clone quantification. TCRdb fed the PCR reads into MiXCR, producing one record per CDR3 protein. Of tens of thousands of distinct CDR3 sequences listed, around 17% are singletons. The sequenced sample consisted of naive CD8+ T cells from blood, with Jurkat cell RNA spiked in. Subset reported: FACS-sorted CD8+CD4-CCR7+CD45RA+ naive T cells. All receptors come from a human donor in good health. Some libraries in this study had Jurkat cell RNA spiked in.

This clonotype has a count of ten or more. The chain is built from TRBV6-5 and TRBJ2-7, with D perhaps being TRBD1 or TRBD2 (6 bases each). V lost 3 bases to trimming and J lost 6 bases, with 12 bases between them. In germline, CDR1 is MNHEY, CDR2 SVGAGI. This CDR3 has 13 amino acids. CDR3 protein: CASSYRGQFEQYF. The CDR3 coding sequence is TGTGCCAGCAGTTATCGGGGGCAGTTCGAGCAGTACTTC.

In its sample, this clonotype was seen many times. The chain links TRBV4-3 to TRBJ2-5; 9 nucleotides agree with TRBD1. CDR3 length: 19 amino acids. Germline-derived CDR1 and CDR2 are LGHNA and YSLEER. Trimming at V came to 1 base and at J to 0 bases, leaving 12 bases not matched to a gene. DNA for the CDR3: TGCGCCAGCAGCCAAGTTTGGACAGGGGAAACACAGTACCAAGAGACCCAGTACTTC. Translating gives CASSQVWTGETQYQETQYF.

The DNA for the CDR3 is TGTGCCAGCAGTTACTCGAGGGGATACGAGCAGTACTTC. Translated: CASSYSRGYEQYF. The genes are TRBV6-5 and TRBJ2-7; D is tentatively TRBD1 or TRBD2 (5 bases each). The CDR3 totals 13 residues. Deletions cut 0 bases from V and 4 bases from J, with 7 bases between. From germline, CDR1 is MNHEY and CDR2 SVGAGI.

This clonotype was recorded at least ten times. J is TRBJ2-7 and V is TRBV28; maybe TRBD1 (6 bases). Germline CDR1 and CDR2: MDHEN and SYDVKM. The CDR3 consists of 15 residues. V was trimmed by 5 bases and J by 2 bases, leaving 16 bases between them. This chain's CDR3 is CASSEPGASPYEQYF. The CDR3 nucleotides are TGTGCCAGCAGTGAACCAGGGGCGAGTCCCTACGAGCAGTACTTC.

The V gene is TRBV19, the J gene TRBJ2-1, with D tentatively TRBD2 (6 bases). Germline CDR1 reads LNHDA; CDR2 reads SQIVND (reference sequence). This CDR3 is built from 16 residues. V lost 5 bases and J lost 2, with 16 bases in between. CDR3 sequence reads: CASSPLALNTYNEQFF. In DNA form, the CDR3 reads TGTGCCAGTAGTCCCCTAGCGCTGAATACCTACAATGAGCAGTTCTTC.

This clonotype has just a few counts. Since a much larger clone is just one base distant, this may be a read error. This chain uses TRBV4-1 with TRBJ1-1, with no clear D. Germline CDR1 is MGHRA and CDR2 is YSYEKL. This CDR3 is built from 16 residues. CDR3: CASSQVRALLNAEAFF. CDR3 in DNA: TGCGCCAGCAGCCAAGTCCGGGCCCTCCTGAACGCTGAAGCTTTCTTT.

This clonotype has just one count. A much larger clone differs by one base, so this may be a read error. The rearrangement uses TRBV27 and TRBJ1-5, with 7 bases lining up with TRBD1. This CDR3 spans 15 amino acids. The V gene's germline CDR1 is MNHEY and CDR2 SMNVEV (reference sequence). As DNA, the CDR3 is TGTGCCGGCAGAGACAGGGCGTTTAGCAATCAGCCCCAGCATTTT. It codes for CAGRDRAFSNQPQHF.

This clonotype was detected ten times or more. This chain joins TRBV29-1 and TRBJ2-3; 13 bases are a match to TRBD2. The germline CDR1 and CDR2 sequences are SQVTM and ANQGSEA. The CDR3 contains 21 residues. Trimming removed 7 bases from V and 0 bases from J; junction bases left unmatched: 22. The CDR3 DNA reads TGCAGCGCTCCGGGGGAATCGGGACTAGCGGGGAGACCGCCTAGCACAGATACGCAGTATTTT. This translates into CSAPGESGLAGRPPSTDTQYF.

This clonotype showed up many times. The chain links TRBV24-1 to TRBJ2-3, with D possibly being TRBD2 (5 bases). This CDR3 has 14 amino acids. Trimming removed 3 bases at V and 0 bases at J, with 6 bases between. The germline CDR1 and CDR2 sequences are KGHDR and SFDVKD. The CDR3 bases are TGTGCCACCAGTGATACGGGGAGCACAGATACGCAGTATTTT. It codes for CATSDTGSTDTQYF.

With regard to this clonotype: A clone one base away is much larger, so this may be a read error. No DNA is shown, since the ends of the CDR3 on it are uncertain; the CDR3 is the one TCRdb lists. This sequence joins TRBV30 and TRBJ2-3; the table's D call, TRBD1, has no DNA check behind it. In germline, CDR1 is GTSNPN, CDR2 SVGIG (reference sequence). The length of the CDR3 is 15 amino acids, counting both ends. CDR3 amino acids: CAWGDGAAHTDTKYF.

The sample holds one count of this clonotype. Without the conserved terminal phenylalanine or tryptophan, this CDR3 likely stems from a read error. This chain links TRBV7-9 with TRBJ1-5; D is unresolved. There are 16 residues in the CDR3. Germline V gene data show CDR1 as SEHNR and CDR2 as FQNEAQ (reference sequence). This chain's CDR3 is CASSLGRTDSNQPQHS. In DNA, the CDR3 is TGTGCCAGCAGCTTAGGACGAACCGATAGCAACCAGCCCCAGCATTCT.

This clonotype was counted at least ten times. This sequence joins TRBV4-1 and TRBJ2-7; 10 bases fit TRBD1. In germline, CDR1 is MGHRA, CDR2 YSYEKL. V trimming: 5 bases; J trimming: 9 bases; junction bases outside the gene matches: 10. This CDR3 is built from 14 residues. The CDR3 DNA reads TGCGCCAGCAGCACGACAGGGGGCAATTCCCCGCAGTACTTC. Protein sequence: CASSTTGGNSPQYF.

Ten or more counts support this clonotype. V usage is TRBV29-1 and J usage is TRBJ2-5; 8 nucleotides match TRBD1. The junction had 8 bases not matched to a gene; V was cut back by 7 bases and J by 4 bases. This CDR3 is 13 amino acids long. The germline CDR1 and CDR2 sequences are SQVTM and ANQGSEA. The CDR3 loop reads CSADQGAGETQYF. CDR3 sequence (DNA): TGCAGCGCCGATCAGGGGGCTGGAGAGACCCAGTACTTC.

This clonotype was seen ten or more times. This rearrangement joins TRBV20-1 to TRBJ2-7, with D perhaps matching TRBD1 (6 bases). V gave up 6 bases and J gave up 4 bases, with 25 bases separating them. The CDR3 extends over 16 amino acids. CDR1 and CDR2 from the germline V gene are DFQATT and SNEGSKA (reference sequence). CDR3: CSAELQRGGPDYEQYF. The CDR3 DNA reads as TGCAGTGCGGAACTCCAGAGAGGGGGTCCCGATTACGAGCAGTACTTC.

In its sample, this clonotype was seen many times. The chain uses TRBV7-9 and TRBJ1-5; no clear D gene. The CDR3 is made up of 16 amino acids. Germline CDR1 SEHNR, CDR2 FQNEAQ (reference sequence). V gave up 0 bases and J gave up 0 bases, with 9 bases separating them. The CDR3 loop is CASSLATAISNQPQHF. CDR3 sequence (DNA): TGTGCCAGCAGCTTAGCGACGGCCATTAGCAATCAGCCCCAGCATTTT. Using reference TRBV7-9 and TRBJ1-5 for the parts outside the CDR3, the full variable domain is DTGVSQNPRHKITKRGQNVTFRCDPISEHNRLYWYRQTLGQGPEFLTYFQNEAQLEKSRLLSDRFSAERPKGSFSTLEIQRTEQGDSAMYLCASSLATAISNQPQHFGDGTRLSIL.

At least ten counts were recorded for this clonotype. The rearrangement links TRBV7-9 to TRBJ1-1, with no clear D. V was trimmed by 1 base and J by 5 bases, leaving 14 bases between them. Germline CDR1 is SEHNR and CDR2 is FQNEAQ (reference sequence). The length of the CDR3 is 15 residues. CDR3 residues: CASSLVEAGRTEAFF. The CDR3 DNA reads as TGTGCCAGCAGCTTAGTTGAGGCAGGTCGGACTGAAGCTTTCTTT.

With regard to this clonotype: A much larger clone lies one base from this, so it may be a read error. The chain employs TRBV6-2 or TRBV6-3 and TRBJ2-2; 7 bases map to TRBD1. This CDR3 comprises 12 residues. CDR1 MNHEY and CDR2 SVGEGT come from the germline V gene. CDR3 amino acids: CTSRQGAGELFF. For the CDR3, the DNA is TGTACCAGCAGACAGGGTGCCGGGGAGCTGTTTTTT.

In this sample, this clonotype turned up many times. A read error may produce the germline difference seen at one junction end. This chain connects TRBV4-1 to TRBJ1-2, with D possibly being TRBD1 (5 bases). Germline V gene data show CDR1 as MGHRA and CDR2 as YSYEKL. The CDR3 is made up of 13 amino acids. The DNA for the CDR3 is TGCGCCAGCAGACAAGCGGGGCAGTATGGCTACACCTTC. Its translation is CASRQAGQYGYTF.

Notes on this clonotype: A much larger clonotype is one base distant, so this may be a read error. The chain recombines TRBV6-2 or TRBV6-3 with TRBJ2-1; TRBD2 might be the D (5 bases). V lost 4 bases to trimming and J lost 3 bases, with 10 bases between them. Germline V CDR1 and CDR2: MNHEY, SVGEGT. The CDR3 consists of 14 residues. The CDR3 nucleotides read TGTGCCAGCAGTTGCTCACTAGTCTACAATGAGCAGTTCTTC. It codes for CASSCSLVYNEQFF.

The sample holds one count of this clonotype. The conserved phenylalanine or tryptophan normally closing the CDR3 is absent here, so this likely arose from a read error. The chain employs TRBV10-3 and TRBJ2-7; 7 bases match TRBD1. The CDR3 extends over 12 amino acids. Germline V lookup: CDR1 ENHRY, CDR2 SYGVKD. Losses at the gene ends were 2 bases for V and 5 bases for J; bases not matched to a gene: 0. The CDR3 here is CAISEDRDEQYS. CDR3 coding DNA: TGTGCCATCAGTGAGGACAGGGACGAGCAGTACTCC.

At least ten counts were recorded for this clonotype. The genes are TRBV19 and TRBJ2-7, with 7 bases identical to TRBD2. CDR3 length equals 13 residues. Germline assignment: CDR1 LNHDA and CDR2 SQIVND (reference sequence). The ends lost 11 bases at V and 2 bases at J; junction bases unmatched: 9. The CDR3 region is CASRAAGTYEQYF. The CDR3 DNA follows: TGTGCCTCCCGAGCAGCGGGAACCTACGAGCAGTACTTC. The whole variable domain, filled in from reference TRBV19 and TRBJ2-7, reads DGGITQSPKYLFRKEGQNVTLSCEQNLNHDAMYWYRQDPGQGLRLIYYSQIVNDFQKGDIAEGYSVSREKKESFPLTVTSAQKNPTAFYLCASRAAGTYEQYFGPGTRLTVT.

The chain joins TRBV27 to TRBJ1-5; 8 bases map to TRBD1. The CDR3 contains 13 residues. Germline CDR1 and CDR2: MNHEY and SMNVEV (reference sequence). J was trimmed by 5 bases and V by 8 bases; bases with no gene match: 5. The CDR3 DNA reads TGTGCCAGCGGACAGGGAGGCTATCAGCCCCAGCATTTT. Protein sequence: CASGQGGYQPQHF.

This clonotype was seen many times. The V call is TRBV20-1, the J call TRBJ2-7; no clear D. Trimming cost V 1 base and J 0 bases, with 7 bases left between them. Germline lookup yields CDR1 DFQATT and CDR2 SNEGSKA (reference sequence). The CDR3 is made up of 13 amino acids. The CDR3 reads CSARVESSYEQYF. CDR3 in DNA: TGCAGTGCTAGAGTTGAATCCTCCTACGAGCAGTACTTC.

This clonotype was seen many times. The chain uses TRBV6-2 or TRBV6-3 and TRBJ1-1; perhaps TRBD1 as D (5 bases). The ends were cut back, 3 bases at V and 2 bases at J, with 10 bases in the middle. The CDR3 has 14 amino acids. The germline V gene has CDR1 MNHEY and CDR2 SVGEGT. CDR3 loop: CASSYWGDNTEAFF. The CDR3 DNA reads TGTGCCAGCAGTTATTGGGGGGATAACACTGAAGCTTTCTTT.

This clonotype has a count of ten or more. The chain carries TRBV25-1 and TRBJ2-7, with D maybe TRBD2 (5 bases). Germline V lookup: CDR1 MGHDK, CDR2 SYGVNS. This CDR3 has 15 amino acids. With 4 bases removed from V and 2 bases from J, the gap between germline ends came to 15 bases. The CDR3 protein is CASSAIGLLTYEQYF. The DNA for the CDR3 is TGTGCCAGCAGTGCCATCGGACTGTTGACCTACGAGCAGTACTTC.

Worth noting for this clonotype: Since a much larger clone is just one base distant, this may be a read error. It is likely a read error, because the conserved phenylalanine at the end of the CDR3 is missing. The CDR3 DNA reads TGTGCCAGCGGGGGGTGGGAAGGGGGCACTGAAGCTTTCCTT. Translation: CASGGWEGGTEAFL. The genes are TRBV12-3 or TRBV12-4 and TRBJ1-1; tentative D call: TRBD1 (6 bases). CDR3 length equals 14 residues. The V and J ends lost 8 bases and 4 bases respectively, with 17 bases between them.

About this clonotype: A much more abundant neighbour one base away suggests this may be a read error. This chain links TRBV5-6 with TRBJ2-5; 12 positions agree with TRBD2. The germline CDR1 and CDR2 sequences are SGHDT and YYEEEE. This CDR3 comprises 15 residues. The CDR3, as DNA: TGTGCCAGCAGCCTCCTAGCGGGAGGGCAAGAGGCCCAGTACTTC. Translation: CASSLLAGGQEAQYF. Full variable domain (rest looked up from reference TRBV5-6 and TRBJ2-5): DAGVTQSPTHLIKTRGQQVTLRCSPKSGHDTVSWYQQALGQGPQFIFQYYEEEERQRGNFPDRFSGHQFPNYSSELNVNALLLGDSALYLCASSLLAGGQEAQYFGPGTRLLVL.

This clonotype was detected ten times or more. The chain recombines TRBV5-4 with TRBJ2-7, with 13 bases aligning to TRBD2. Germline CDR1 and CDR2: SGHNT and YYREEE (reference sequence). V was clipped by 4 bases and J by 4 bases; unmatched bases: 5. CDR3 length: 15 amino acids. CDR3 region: CASSGGLAGRYEQYF. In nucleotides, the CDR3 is TGTGCCAGCAGCGGGGGACTAGCGGGAAGGTACGAGCAGTACTTC.

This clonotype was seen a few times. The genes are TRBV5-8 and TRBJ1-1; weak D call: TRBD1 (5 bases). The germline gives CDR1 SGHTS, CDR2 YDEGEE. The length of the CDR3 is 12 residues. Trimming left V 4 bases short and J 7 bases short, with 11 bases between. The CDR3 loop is CASSRDRIEAFF. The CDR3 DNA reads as TGTGCCAGCAGCCGGGACCGGATTGAAGCTTTCTTT.

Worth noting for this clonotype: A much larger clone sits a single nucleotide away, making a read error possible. CDR3 DNA sequence: TGTGCCAGCAGCCGTACCCCTAGCGGGAGGTGGGATGGGGAGCAGCACTTC. Protein product: CASSRTPSGRWDGEQHF. The chain has TRBV5-5 and TRBJ2-7; TRBD2 matches at 11 bases. CDR3 length: 17 residues. Germline V gene data show CDR1 as SGHKS and CDR2 as YYEKEE (reference sequence).